This T cell receptor (beta chain) was sequenced during a study of blood T cells in healthy people across ages. Germline-derived CDR1 and CDR2 are MNHEY and SMNVEV (reference sequence). The CDR3 extends over 15 amino acids. V gave up 3 bases and J gave up 2 bases, with 13 bases separating them. Findings and caveats of the study: With unsorted PBMCs, a conclusive comparison of naive versus antigen-experienced cells was not possible. Naive CD4+ cell counts and diversity both ran higher in long-lived than in aged donors.

Primed by a sample-barcoded 5' primer and a J-beta primer mix, a second PCR proceeded for roughly 6 to 12 cycles. Tags on each cDNA molecule came from a template-switch adaptor with 12 random nucleotides. TCRdb ran MiXCR on the 5' RACE reads and lists one entry per CDR3 protein. This sample carries about 940,000 distinct CDR3 sequences, about 48% of them seen once, and the ten largest clones take about an eighth. Notes on this clonotype: Its antigen is unknown.

The receptor was derived from a man younger than 45 in good health. The sequencing input was blood. The rearrangement uses TRBV27 and TRBJ1-2, with D uncertain. The chain's CDR3 is CASSFIGPGNYGYTF. The CDR3 bases are TGTGCCAGCAGTTTTATAGGACCGGGAAACTATGGCTACACCTTC.